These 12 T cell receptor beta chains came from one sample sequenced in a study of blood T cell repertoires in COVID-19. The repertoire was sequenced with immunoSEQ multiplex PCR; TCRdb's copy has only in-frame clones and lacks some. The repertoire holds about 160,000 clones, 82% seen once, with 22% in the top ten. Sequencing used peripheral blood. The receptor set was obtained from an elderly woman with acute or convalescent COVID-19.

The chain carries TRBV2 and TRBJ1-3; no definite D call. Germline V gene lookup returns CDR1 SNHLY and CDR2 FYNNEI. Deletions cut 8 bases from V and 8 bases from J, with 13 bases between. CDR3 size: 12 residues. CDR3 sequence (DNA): TGTGCCAGCGGATTAACAGTTGACACCATATATTTT. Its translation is CASGLTVDTIYF.

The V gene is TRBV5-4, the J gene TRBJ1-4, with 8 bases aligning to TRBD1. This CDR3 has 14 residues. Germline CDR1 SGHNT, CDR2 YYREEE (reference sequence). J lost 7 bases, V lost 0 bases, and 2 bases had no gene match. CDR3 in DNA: TGTGCCAGCAGCTTGGGGACAGGGCCTGAAAAACTGTTTTTT. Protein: CASSLGTGPEKLFF.

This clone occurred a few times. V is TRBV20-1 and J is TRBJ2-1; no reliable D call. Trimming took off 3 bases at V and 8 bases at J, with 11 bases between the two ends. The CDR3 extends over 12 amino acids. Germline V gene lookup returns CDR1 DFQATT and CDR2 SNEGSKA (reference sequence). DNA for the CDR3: TGCAGTGCTAGTCAGGATGTCGATGAGCAGTTCTTC. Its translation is CSASQDVDEQFF.

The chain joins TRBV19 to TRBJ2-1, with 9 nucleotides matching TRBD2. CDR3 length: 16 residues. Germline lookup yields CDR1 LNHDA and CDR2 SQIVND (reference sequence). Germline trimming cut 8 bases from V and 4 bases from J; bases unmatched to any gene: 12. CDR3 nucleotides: TGTGCCAGTTCCGATCTAGCGGGGTCAGGGTACAATGAGCAGTTCTTC. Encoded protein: CASSDLAGSGYNEQFF.

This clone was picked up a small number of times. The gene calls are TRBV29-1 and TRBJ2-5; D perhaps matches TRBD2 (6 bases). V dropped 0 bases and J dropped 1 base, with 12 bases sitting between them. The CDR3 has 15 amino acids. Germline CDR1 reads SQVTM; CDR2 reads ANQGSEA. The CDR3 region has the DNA TGCAGCGTTGAAGATCCGCGGGGTCTCCAAGAGACCCAGTACTTC. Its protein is CSVEDPRGLQETQYF.

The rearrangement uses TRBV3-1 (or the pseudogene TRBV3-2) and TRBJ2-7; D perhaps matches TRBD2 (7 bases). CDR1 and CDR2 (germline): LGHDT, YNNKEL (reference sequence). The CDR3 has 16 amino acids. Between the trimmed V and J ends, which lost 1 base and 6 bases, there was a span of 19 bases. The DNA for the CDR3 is TGTGCCAGCAGCCAAGCAGGGGCCCAGGGACTACGCGAGCAGTACTTC. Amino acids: CASSQAGAQGLREQYF.

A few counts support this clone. The CDR3 nucleotides read TGTGCCAGCAGCTTGGGGGTGCGGAACGAGCAGTACTTC. It codes for CASSLGVRNEQYF. V gene TRBV5-5 combines with J gene TRBJ2-7; no clear D. V was trimmed by 0 bases and J by 5 bases, leaving 9 bases between them. The CDR3 spans 13 residues. CDR1 is SGHKS and CDR2 is YYEKEE in the germline V gene (reference sequence).

The CDR3 DNA follows: TGTGCCAGCAGCTTCGGACAGGGACGTTCGGGAGGAAACACCATATATTTT. Translating gives CASSFGQGRSGGNTIYF. This chain uses TRBV11-2 with TRBJ1-3; 8 bases are shared with TRBD1. The CDR3 covers 17 residues. V lost 3 bases to trimming and J lost 4 bases; unmatched junction nucleotides: 11. Germline-derived CDR1 and CDR2 are SGHAT and FQNNGV.

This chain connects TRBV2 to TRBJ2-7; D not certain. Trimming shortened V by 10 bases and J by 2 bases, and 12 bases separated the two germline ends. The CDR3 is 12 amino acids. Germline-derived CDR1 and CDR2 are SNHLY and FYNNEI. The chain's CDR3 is CATSLSTYEQYF. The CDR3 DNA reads TGTGCCACCTCGTTGTCTACCTACGAGCAGTACTTC.

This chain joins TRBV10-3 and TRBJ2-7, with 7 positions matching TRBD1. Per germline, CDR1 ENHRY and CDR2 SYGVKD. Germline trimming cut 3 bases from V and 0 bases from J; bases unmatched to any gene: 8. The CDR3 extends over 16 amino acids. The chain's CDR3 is CAISEPGQRSSYEQYF. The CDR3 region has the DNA TGTGCCATCAGTGAACCGGGACAGAGGAGCTCCTACGAGCAGTACTTC.

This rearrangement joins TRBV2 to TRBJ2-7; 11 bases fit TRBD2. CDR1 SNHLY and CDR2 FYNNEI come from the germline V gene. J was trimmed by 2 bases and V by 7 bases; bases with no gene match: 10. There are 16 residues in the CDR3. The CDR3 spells CASKPLGTSGAYEQYF. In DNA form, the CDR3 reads TGTGCCAGCAAACCACTAGGGACTAGCGGAGCCTACGAGCAGTACTTC.

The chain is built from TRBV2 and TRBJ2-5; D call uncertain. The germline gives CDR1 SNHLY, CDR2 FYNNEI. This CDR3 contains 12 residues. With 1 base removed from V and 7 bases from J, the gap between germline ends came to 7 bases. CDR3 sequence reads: CASSEVAATQYF. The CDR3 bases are TGTGCCAGCAGTGAAGTGGCGGCGACCCAGTACTTC.